This TCR beta chain appears in the sequencing data of a study of blood T cell repertoires in COVID-19 (dated by TCRdb to about 2020). Background for the entire study: Samples covering the acute and convalescent phases of COVID-19 were provided by collaborators in the United States, Italy and Spain. The material from the prospective study consisted of cDNA or gDNA derived from T cells, B-cell-depleted T cells, or PBMCs. The dataset comprised deeply sampled blood TCRbeta repertoires from subjects exposed to, actively infected with, or recovered from COVID-19. A freely available public database, intended as a resource for researchers studying the immune response to SARS-CoV-2, is where the repertoires were released. Samples were obtained from the ongoing ImmuneRACE study (first 160 participants) and from some 1,200 subjects provided by 6 global collaborators. Nearly every sample came with metadata listing a de-identified subject ID, COVID-19 status, age in years and sex. Where HLA class I and class II types were available, the types were taken from metadata supplied by the sample provider, not from assay-based typing. Summary of the overall study and its limitations: How much clinical and demographic metadata was included differed by source and by participant, and the metadata was provided uncurated.

TCRbeta CDR3 regions were amplified from genomic DNA by means of the immunoSEQ Assay, a bias-controlled multiplex PCR. The authors' analysis ran thus. The number of nucleated cells in each sample was estimated from the amplification of reference gene primers within the assay. To quantify the absolute abundance of each unique TCRbeta CDR3 rearrangement, sequence reads were collapsed and filtered. For each sample, productive Simpson clonality was calculated as the square root of Simpson's diversity index over productive rearrangements. TCRdb's version of the immuneACCESS table is confined to in-frame rearrangements and falls short of the full clone set. An unresolved V gene accounts for under half of the shortfall where checked; the remainder is of unknown origin. The V and J calls and clone size are taken from that table; D and trimming were inferred from the DNA. In all, the sample holds 60,000 to 70,000 clones, and about 81% of those were seen once. Approximately 14% of the sample goes to the ten largest clones.

Collaborating institutions collected whole blood in K2EDTA tubes following their own protocols. For TCRbeta analysis, collaborators shipped samples as frozen whole blood, isolated PBMCs, or DNA extracted from either of those sample types. Via the germline V gene, CDR1 is MDHEN and CDR2 SYDVKM. V has 6 bases trimmed and J has 7 bases trimmed; junction bases matching no gene number 7. Measured from the cysteine to the phenylalanine, the CDR3 is 14 residues long. Of all the DNA, just the CDR3 is kept, 42 bases in frame from base 1. As to this clone: The antigen this receptor binds is unknown. Base qualities are not provided; no much larger clone lies one nucleotide away.

The chain couples TRBV28 to TRBJ1-5, and 9 bases in between align with TRBD1. The sample was peripheral blood. This TCR derives from a man older than 75 with acute or convalescent COVID-19. The encoded CDR3 is CASSPTGGLQPQHF. The DNA sequence is TGTGCCAGCAGCCCTACAGGGGGCCTCCAGCCCCAGCATTTT.